The 20 T cell receptor beta chains below come from one sample, sequenced in a study of T-cell memory formation after mild COVID-19. Using its own MiXCR run on the 5' RACE reads, TCRdb lists one record per CDR3 protein. The repertoire holds around 300,000 distinct CDR3 sequences, with approximately 14% as singletons. Sequencing was done on a sample of PBMCs or a T cell subset sorted from them (not recorded which). The origin of the receptors is a man in his late teens or twenties who had mild COVID-19 (a few samples of this study predate the infection). Cell type and time point are not known.

This clonotype has just a few counts. The chain links TRBV4-3 to TRBJ1-2; 8 nucleotides match TRBD1. V lost 1 base to trimming and J lost 4 bases; unmatched junction nucleotides: 5. The CDR3 totals 15 residues. Germline assignment: CDR1 LGHNA and CDR2 YSLEER. The CDR3 spells CASSQGAGGAYGYTF. Here the CDR3 DNA reads TGCGCCAGCAGCCAAGGCGCAGGGGGCGCCTATGGCTACACCTTC.

The genes are TRBV6-2 or TRBV6-3 and TRBJ1-5; tentative D call: TRBD1 (6 bases). With 0 bases removed from V and 4 bases from J, the gap between germline ends came to 16 bases. This CDR3 is built from 17 residues. Germline lookup yields CDR1 MNHEY and CDR2 SVGEGT. The CDR3 DNA sequence: TGTGCCAGCAGTTACTCGACAGGCAGGGCATCAAATCAGCCCCAGCATTTT. It translates to CASSYSTGRASNQPQHF.

A few counts support this clonotype. The chain recombines TRBV7-9 with TRBJ1-1; D might be TRBD1 (5 bases). The length of the CDR3 is 14 residues. Germline V CDR1 and CDR2: SEHNR, FQNEAQ (reference sequence). The V end was cut by 5 bases, the J end by 11 bases, with 21 bases between. CDR3 nucleotide sequence: TGTGCCAGCAGCCAAGGGCTATACGGGGGAGAGGCTTTCTTT. Translated, it gives CASSQGLYGGEAFF.

This clonotype came up a few times. The V call is TRBV5-1, the J call TRBJ1-1; perhaps TRBD1 as D (6 bases). Germline V gives CDR1 SGHRS, CDR2 YFSETQ. V gave up 5 bases and J gave up 4 bases, with 12 bases separating them. The CDR3 sequence is 13 residues long. CDR3 protein: CASRGTTSTEAFF. CDR3 sequence (DNA): TGCGCCAGCAGAGGGACAACTAGCACTGAAGCTTTCTTT.

This clonotype was recorded a few times. The gene calls are TRBV11-2 and TRBJ2-3; D remains unclear. From germline, CDR1 is SGHAT and CDR2 FQNNGV. The CDR3 has 13 residues. With 5 bases removed from V and 3 bases from J, the gap between germline ends came to 9 bases. CDR3 loop: CASSPQPTDTQYF. The CDR3 DNA follows: TGTGCCAGCAGCCCCCAACCGACAGATACGCAGTATTTT.

This clonotype was seen more than once but under ten times. V and J are TRBV20-1 and TRBJ2-7, with D maybe TRBD1 (6 bases). The CDR3 totals 13 residues. V was pared by 6 bases and J by 2 bases, with 14 bases between. Germline loops: CDR1 DFQATT, CDR2 SNEGSKA (reference sequence). This chain's CDR3 is CSAKQGSTYEQYF. CDR3 nucleotide sequence: TGCAGTGCGAAACAGGGATCCACCTACGAGCAGTACTTC.

This rearrangement joins TRBV16 to TRBJ2-3; D could derive from TRBD1 or TRBD2 (5 bases each). CDR1 is KGHSY, CDR2 FQNENV, per germline. The V gene lost 0 bases and the J gene lost 5 bases, with 9 bases spanning the gap. The CDR3 runs 14 residues. The CDR3 loop reads CASSQSDGGDTQYF. Written as DNA, the CDR3 is TGTGCCAGCAGCCAATCGGATGGGGGAGATACGCAGTATTTT.

This chain connects TRBV3-1 to TRBJ2-2; D unclear. Germline V gene lookup returns CDR1 LGHDT and CDR2 YNNKEL (reference sequence). V dropped 1 base and J dropped 3 bases, with 6 bases sitting between them. The CDR3 is 14 amino acids. CDR3 protein: CASSQGAHTGELFF. The CDR3 DNA follows: TGTGCCAGCAGCCAAGGCGCGCACACCGGGGAGCTGTTTTTT.

The chain recombines TRBV4-3 with TRBJ1-2; TRBD1 might be the D (6 bases). The V and J ends lost 4 bases and 3 bases respectively, with 15 bases between them. CDR1 and CDR2 (germline): LGHNA, YSLEER. The CDR3 is 15 amino acids. In nucleotides, the CDR3 is TGCGCCAGCAGCCCCCTGGGGGGGCATGACTATGGCTACACCTTC. Its protein product is CASSPLGGHDYGYTF.

This clonotype was counted ten times or more. The V gene is TRBV7-2, the J gene TRBJ2-5; D remains ambiguous. V was trimmed by 2 bases and J by 5 bases, leaving 3 bases between them. The CDR3 extends over 11 amino acids. Germline V gene lookup returns CDR1 SGHTA and CDR2 FQGNSA. This chain's CDR3 is CASSLMETQYF. For the CDR3, the DNA is TGTGCCAGCAGCTTAATGGAGACCCAGTACTTC.

This clonotype was seen a few times. The gene calls are TRBV20-1 and TRBJ2-5; D not resolved. Trimming stripped 5 bases from V and 5 bases from J, with 15 bases between. Germline assignment: CDR1 DFQATT and CDR2 SNEGSKA (reference sequence). This CDR3 region has 13 residues. The CDR3 is CSAYGFPGETQYF. CDR3 bases: TGCAGTGCTTATGGGTTCCCTGGGGAGACCCAGTACTTC.

This clonotype has a count of ten or more. The chain carries TRBV4-3 and TRBJ1-6; D is ambiguous. V dropped 1 base and J dropped 7 bases, with 11 bases sitting between them. From germline, CDR1 is LGHNA and CDR2 YSLEER. The CDR3 has 15 residues. As DNA, the CDR3 is TGCGCCAGCAGCCAAGGGGGTTTTGGGAATTCACCCCTCCACTTT. It codes for CASSQGGFGNSPLHF.

The chain is built from TRBV3-1 and TRBJ2-5; 7 bases are a match to TRBD2. V was pared by 0 bases and J by 7 bases, with 2 bases of the junction left unmatched. There are 13 residues in the CDR3. The germline V gene encodes CDR1 LGHDT and CDR2 YNNKEL (reference sequence). DNA for the CDR3: TGTGCCAGCAGCCAAGATTCGGGGGGGACCCAGTACTTC. Translation gives CASSQDSGGTQYF.

This clonotype is a singleton in its sample. The chain couples TRBV27 to TRBJ2-3; D may correspond to TRBD1 or TRBD2 (5 bases each). The CDR3 loop spans 14 amino acids. The germline gives CDR1 MNHEY, CDR2 SMNVEV (reference sequence). Trimming took off 8 bases at V and 4 bases at J, with 16 bases between the two ends. This CDR3 is CASQEVGAADTQYF. The CDR3 DNA sequence: TGTGCCAGCCAGGAGGTCGGGGCAGCAGATACGCAGTATTTT.

This clonotype was seen a few times. The chain recombines TRBV28 with TRBJ1-1; no reliable D call. Germline CDR1 and CDR2: MDHEN and SYDVKM. CDR3 length: 11 amino acids. Trimming pared 7 bases from V and 11 bases from J, leaving 14 bases between. The CDR3 sequence is CASTLREVAFF. The CDR3 DNA sequence: TGTGCCAGCACCTTACGGGAGGTGGCTTTCTTT.

Ten or more counts support this clonotype. The chain carries TRBV20-1 and TRBJ2-1; 10 bases match TRBD1. Germline CDR1 and CDR2: DFQATT and SNEGSKA (reference sequence). The CDR3 totals 15 residues. The V gene end was trimmed by 0 bases and the J gene end by 9 bases; junction bases not matched to a gene: 8. CDR3: CSARDPGQGITEQFF. The DNA for the CDR3 is TGCAGTGCTAGAGATCCGGGACAGGGGATTACTGAGCAGTTCTTC.

This chain links TRBV20-1 with TRBJ2-3; 7 bases fit TRBD2. CDR1 and CDR2 from the germline V gene are DFQATT and SNEGSKA (reference sequence). This CDR3 region has 14 residues. V shed 7 bases and J 0 bases; nucleotides not matched to a gene: 7. This chain's CDR3 is CSGAGYTSTDTQYF. CDR3 nucleotides: TGCAGTGGAGCGGGATACACTAGCACAGATACGCAGTATTTT.

This clonotype has ten or more counts. The V call is TRBV5-4, the J call TRBJ1-2; D remains unclear. The CDR3 has 15 amino acids. Trimming took 0 bases from V and 4 from J, leaving 13 bases between them. Germline CDR1 and CDR2: SGHNT and YYREEE (reference sequence). CDR3: CASSLESSPSYGYTF. The CDR3 DNA reads TGTGCCAGCAGCTTGGAGAGCAGCCCTTCCTATGGCTACACCTTC.

Only a few counts were recorded for this clonotype. The CDR3: CASTPGPNTGELFF. Here the CDR3 DNA reads TGTGCCAGCACCCCAGGGCCGAACACCGGGGAGCTGTTTTTT. The chain employs TRBV2 and TRBJ2-2, with D tentatively TRBD1 (5 bases). The CDR3 has 14 residues. Between the trimmed V and J ends, which lost 7 bases and 0 bases, there was a span of 9 bases. CDR1 and CDR2 from the germline V gene are SNHLY and FYNNEI.

In this sample, this clonotype turned up a few times. The V call is TRBV2, the J call TRBJ2-3; D is unresolved. Germline-derived CDR1 and CDR2 are SNHLY and FYNNEI. The CDR3 contains 14 residues. V was pared by 2 bases and J by 6 bases, with 12 bases between. The CDR3 DNA reads TGTGCCAGCAGTGAACCCCAAACGAGGGATACGCAGTATTTT. As protein: CASSEPQTRDTQYF.